This T cell receptor beta chain was recovered during a study of blood T cells in healthy people across ages. Study results and caveats: Investigators treated diversity estimates from one million T cells as underestimates. The recorded TCR beta diversity per million T cells decreased in a roughly linear manner with age.

To note about this clonotype: The antigen remains unidentified.

A second PCR, run for about 6 to 11 cycles, used a sample-barcoded 5' primer plus a J-beta primer mix. Template switching added a 12-random-nucleotide identifier to every cDNA molecule. TCRdb redid the calling of the 5' RACE reads with MiXCR, one entry per CDR3 protein. The table has fewer than 950,000 distinct CDR3 sequences, 50% to 65% seen once. Germline V gives CDR1 SEHNR, CDR2 FQNEAQ (reference sequence). Deletions cut 2 bases from V and 8 bases from J, with 7 bases between. This CDR3 spans 13 amino acids. The chain links TRBV7-9 to TRBJ1-6; possible D gene TRBD1, 6 bases. The specimen was blood. This sequence was found in an elderly man in good health. This CDR3 reads CASSLWTDSPLHF. CDR3 nucleotides: TGTGCCAGCAGCTTATGGACAGATTCACCCCTCCACTTT. The entire variable domain, with the rest obtained from reference TRBV7-9 and TRBJ1-6, is as follows: DTGVSQNPRHKITKRGQNVTFRCDPISEHNRLYWYRQTLGQGPEFLTYFQNEAQLEKSRLLSDRFSAERPKGSFSTLEIQRTEQGDSAMYLCASSLWTDSPLHFGNGTRLTVT.